Listed below are T cell receptor beta chains from one sample, sequenced in a study of T cells in Graves' hyperthyroidism and ophthalmopathy. From the multiplex PCR reads, TCRdb called clonotypes with MiXCR, one entry per CDR3 protein. This sample has over 350,000 distinct CDR3 sequences, with over 12% found just once. Specimen: blood. The receptors originated from a man between 18 and 29 years old with Graves' ophthalmopathy. Both conserved end residues are part of each CDR3. A D gene is named only where the DNA matches it firmly. Some rows mark clone size as missing; the rest say once, few, many or name a class of expanded clone.

clone size: few
J gene: TRBJ1-5
D gene: -
CDR3 length: 16
V gene: TRBV4-2
CDR3 DNA: TGTGCCAGCAGCCAAGAGGGGGGGAGGAGCAATCAGCCCCAGCATTTT
CDR3 protein: CASSQEGGRSNQPQHF

clone size: -
J gene: TRBJ1-3
D gene: -
CDR3 length: 15
V gene: TRBV4-1
CDR3 DNA: TGCGCCAGCAGCCAATCCCCGAGGCTTGGAAACACCATATATTTT
CDR3 protein: CASSQSPRLGNTIYF

clone size: -
J gene: TRBJ2-7
D gene: -
CDR3 length: 10
V gene: TRBV20-1
CDR3 DNA: TGCAGTGCTGGCAACTACGAGCAGTACTTC
CDR3 protein: CSAGNYEQYF

clone size: many
J gene: TRBJ2-3
D gene: -
CDR3 length: 17
V gene: TRBV5-6
CDR3 DNA: TGTGCCAGCAGCCTTTCCCCAGACAGGGAGGGGGGAGATACGCAGTATTTT
CDR3 protein: CASSLSPDREGGDTQYF

clone size: many
J gene: TRBJ1-2
D gene: TRBD1
CDR3 length: 13
V gene: TRBV19
CDR3 DNA: TGTGCCAGTAGCCCTACAGGGGATTATGGCTACACCTTC
CDR3 protein: CASSPTGDYGYTF

clone size: many
J gene: TRBJ2-5
D gene: TRBD1
CDR3 length: 14
V gene: TRBV19
CDR3 DNA: TGTGCCAGTAGAGGACAGGGGTACCAAGAGACCCAGTACTTC
CDR3 protein: CASRGQGYQETQYF

clone size: -
J gene: TRBJ1-6
D gene: -
CDR3 length: 13
V gene: TRBV12-3/TRBV12-4
CDR3 DNA: TGTGCCAGCGGGGGGGGGCTCTATTCACCCCTCCACTTT
CDR3 protein: CASGGGLYSPLHF

clone size: many
J gene: TRBJ1-1
D gene: -
CDR3 length: 14
V gene: TRBV6-1
CDR3 DNA: TGTGCCAGCAGTAGGGAGGGGAGATCTACTGAAGCTTTCTTT
CDR3 protein: CASSREGRSTEAFF

clone size: -
J gene: TRBJ2-7
D gene: -
CDR3 length: 13
V gene: TRBV5-5
CDR3 DNA: TGTGCCGACAGCGCTGGACCGTTCGGCGAGCAGTACTTC
CDR3 protein: CADSAGPFGEQYF

clone size: many
J gene: TRBJ2-7
D gene: -
CDR3 length: 12
V gene: TRBV29-1
CDR3 DNA: TGCAGCACCCGGGACCCCAGGAACGAGCAGTACTTC
CDR3 protein: CSTRDPRNEQYF

clone size: many
J gene: TRBJ2-7
D gene: -
CDR3 length: 14
V gene: TRBV12-3/TRBV12-4
CDR3 DNA: TGTGCCAGCACTGGGACAACTGACTCCTACGAGCAGTACTTC
CDR3 protein: CASTGTTDSYEQYF

clone size: many
J gene: TRBJ1-5
D gene: TRBD1
CDR3 length: 14
V gene: TRBV6-1
CDR3 DNA: TGTGCCAGCGGAGACAGGGGCGAAAATCAGCCCCAGCATTTT
CDR3 protein: CASGDRGENQPQHF

clone size: many
J gene: TRBJ2-3
D gene: -
CDR3 length: 13
V gene: TRBV27
CDR3 DNA: TGTGCCAGCAGTTTATCATCATGGGGTACGCAGTATTTT
CDR3 protein: CASSLSSWGTQYF

clone size: many
J gene: TRBJ1-5
D gene: TRBD1
CDR3 length: 15
V gene: TRBV12-3/TRBV12-4
CDR3 DNA: TGTGCCAGCACTCAAGGGACAGGGGGCACTCAGCCCCAGCATTTT
CDR3 protein: CASTQGTGGTQPQHF

clone size: many
J gene: TRBJ1-1
D gene: -
CDR3 length: 11
V gene: TRBV7-8
CDR3 DNA: TGTGCCAGCAGCCCACTCGTCGAAGCTTTCTTT
CDR3 protein: CASSPLVEAFF

clone size: -
J gene: TRBJ2-5
D gene: -
CDR3 length: 13
V gene: TRBV18
CDR3 DNA: TGTGCCAGCTCACCGGCAGATCAAGAGACCCAGTACTTC
CDR3 protein: CASSPADQETQYF

clone size: many
J gene: TRBJ1-1
D gene: -
CDR3 length: 12
V gene: TRBV18
CDR3 DNA: TGTGCCAGCTCACCACCCGGCCCTGAAGCTTTCTTT
CDR3 protein: CASSPPGPEAFF

clone size: many
J gene: TRBJ2-5
D gene: -
CDR3 length: 17
V gene: TRBV7-8
CDR3 DNA: TGTGCCAGCAGCTTAGGGTCCGGGGCCTTATTTGAAGAGACCCAGTACTTC
CDR3 protein: CASSLGSGALFEETQYF

clone size: many
J gene: TRBJ1-4
D gene: TRBD1
CDR3 length: 13
V gene: TRBV10-3
CDR3 DNA: TGTGCCATCAGCGACAGGGCTGACGAAAAACTGTTTTTT
CDR3 protein: CAISDRADEKLFF

clone size: few
J gene: TRBJ1-1
D gene: -
CDR3 length: 14
V gene: TRBV27
CDR3 DNA: TGTGCCAGCAGTGGATTGGGGGGGAACACTGAAGCTTTCTTT
CDR3 protein: CASSGLGGNTEAFF

clone size: many
J gene: TRBJ1-5
D gene: -
CDR3 length: 15
V gene: TRBV12-3/TRBV12-4
CDR3 DNA: TGTGCCAGCACCAAGGTAGAGACAAGCAATCAGCCCCAGCATTTT
CDR3 protein: CASTKVETSNQPQHF

clone size: few
J gene: TRBJ1-2
D gene: -
CDR3 length: 13
V gene: TRBV19
CDR3 DNA: TGTGCCAGTAGTCGAGGGGTAGGATATGGCTACACCTTC
CDR3 protein: CASSRGVGYGYTF

clone size: many
J gene: TRBJ2-1
D gene: TRBD2
CDR3 length: 16
V gene: TRBV20-1
CDR3 DNA: TGCAGTTTCCTAGCGGAGTGGGGGGACTCCTACAATGAGCAGTTCTTC
CDR3 protein: CSFLAEWGDSYNEQFF

clone size: -
J gene: TRBJ2-1
D gene: -
CDR3 length: 15
V gene: TRBV19
CDR3 DNA: TGTGCCAGTAGCTACGGGTACTACTCCTACAATGAGCAGTTCTTC
CDR3 protein: CASSYGYYSYNEQFF

clone size: -
J gene: TRBJ1-2
D gene: -
CDR3 length: 14
V gene: TRBV27
CDR3 DNA: TGTGCCAGCAGTTTTACAGTCTCGCACTATGGCTACACCTTC
CDR3 protein: CASSFTVSHYGYTF

clone size: -
J gene: TRBJ2-7
D gene: -
CDR3 length: 14
V gene: TRBV6-1
CDR3 DNA: TGTGCCAGCAGTTACGGACGGAGGGCCTACGAGCAGTACTTC
CDR3 protein: CASSYGRRAYEQYF

clone size: -
J gene: TRBJ1-4
D gene: TRBD1
CDR3 length: 13
V gene: TRBV6-9
CDR3 DNA: TGTGCCAGCAGTTATTCGACAGGGATCAAACTGTTTTTT
CDR3 protein: CASSYSTGIKLFF

clone size: -
J gene: TRBJ1-3
D gene: -
CDR3 length: 18
V gene: TRBV18
CDR3 DNA: TGTGCCAGCTCACCATCTAGGGAAAAGGATCGATCTGGAAACACCATATATTTT
CDR3 protein: CASSPSREKDRSGNTIYF

clone size: many
J gene: TRBJ2-1
D gene: -
CDR3 length: 14
V gene: TRBV5-1
CDR3 DNA: TGCGCCAGCAGCCCACGGGACCTATGGGGTGAGCAGTTCTTC
CDR3 protein: CASSPRDLWGEQFF

clone size: -
J gene: TRBJ1-4
D gene: -
CDR3 length: 15
V gene: TRBV5-4
CDR3 DNA: TGTGCCAGCAGCGGCGGGCCGAACGCGGGTGAAAAACTGTTTTTT
CDR3 protein: CASSGGPNAGEKLFF

clone size: many
J gene: TRBJ2-2
D gene: -
CDR3 length: 18
V gene: TRBV3-1
CDR3 DNA: TGTGCCAGCAGCCCAATGTACGGTGGAGGACCGAACACCGGGGAGCTGTTTTTT
CDR3 protein: CASSPMYGGGPNTGELFF

clone size: -
J gene: TRBJ2-1
D gene: -
CDR3 length: 17
V gene: TRBV6-1
CDR3 DNA: TGTGCCAGCAGTCCCCCGACAGGCTCCCTCTCCTACAATGAGCAGTTCTTC
CDR3 protein: CASSPPTGSLSYNEQFF

clone size: -
J gene: TRBJ1-2
D gene: -
CDR3 length: 18
V gene: TRBV13
CDR3 DNA: TGTGCCAGCCGCCGGGGGGAACACCTAAGCCCTGTTAACTATGGCTACACCTTC
CDR3 protein: CASRRGEHLSPVNYGYTF

clone size: many
J gene: TRBJ2-3
D gene: TRBD2
CDR3 length: 17
V gene: TRBV11-2
CDR3 DNA: TGTGCCAGCAGCTATGGGACTAGCGGGGGTCTCGGGGATACGCAGTATTTT
CDR3 protein: CASSYGTSGGLGDTQYF

clone size: many
J gene: TRBJ1-2
D gene: -
CDR3 length: 14
V gene: TRBV7-9
CDR3 DNA: TGTGCCAGCAGCCCCCTTAACAGGGTGGCAGGACCCACCTTC
CDR3 protein: CASSPLNRVAGPTF

clone size: many
J gene: TRBJ2-2
D gene: -
CDR3 length: 17
V gene: TRBV5-1
CDR3 DNA: TGCGCCAGCAGCGGCGGGACAGCTGGGTTAAACACCGGGGAGCTGTTTTTT
CDR3 protein: CASSGGTAGLNTGELFF

clone size: -
J gene: TRBJ1-1
D gene: TRBD1
CDR3 length: 15
V gene: TRBV6-1
CDR3 DNA: TGTGCCAGCAGTAAACCGGGACAGGAGAACACTGAAGCTTTCTTT
CDR3 protein: CASSKPGQENTEAFF

clone size: few
J gene: TRBJ1-2
D gene: TRBD1
CDR3 length: 14
V gene: TRBV29-1
CDR3 DNA: TGCAGCGTTTCAGCCGGGACAGATTTCTATGGCTACACCTTC
CDR3 protein: CSVSAGTDFYGYTF

clone size: many
J gene: TRBJ2-7
D gene: -
CDR3 length: 14
V gene: TRBV6-1
CDR3 DNA: TGTGCCAGCCGATGGGAGGACGGTACCTACGAGCAGTACTTC
CDR3 protein: CASRWEDGTYEQYF

clone size: -
J gene: TRBJ2-6
D gene: -
CDR3 length: 18
V gene: TRBV11-2
CDR3 DNA: TGTGCCAGCAGCCCAATGGCGGGGTACGGGGCAGGGGCCAACGTCCTGACTTTC
CDR3 protein: CASSPMAGYGAGANVLTF